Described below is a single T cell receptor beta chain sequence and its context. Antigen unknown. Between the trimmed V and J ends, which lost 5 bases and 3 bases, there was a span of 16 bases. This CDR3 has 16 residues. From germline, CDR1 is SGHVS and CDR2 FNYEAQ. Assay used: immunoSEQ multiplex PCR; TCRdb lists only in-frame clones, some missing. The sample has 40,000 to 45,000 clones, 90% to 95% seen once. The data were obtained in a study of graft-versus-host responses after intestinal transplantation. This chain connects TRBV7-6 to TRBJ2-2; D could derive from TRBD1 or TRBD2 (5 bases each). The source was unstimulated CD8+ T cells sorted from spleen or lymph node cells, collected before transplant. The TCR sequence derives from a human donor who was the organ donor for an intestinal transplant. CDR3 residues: CASSPGPVGDTGELFF. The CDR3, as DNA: TGTGCCAGCAGCCCCGGGCCCGTGGGGGACACCGGGGAGCTGTTTTTT.